A selection of T cell receptor beta chains follows, all from one sample in a study of early T cells in non-severe SARS-CoV-2 infection. TCRdb used MiXCR to reprocess the 5' RACE reads, holding one entry per CDR3 protein. Of tens of thousands of distinct CDR3 sequences in the sample, about 5.7% are singletons; the top ten hold less than 25%. The sample here was whole blood, taken at baseline. These receptors were collected from an adult who was a healthcare worker with PCR-confirmed SARS-CoV-2 infection or an uninfected control (not recorded which). Each CDR3 is given with its conserved first and last residue. A D gene is named only where the DNA matches it firmly. Some rows mark clone size as missing; the rest say once, few, many or name a class of expanded clone.

J gene: TRBJ1-1
clone size: many
D gene: NA
V gene: TRBV9
CDR3 protein: CASSVGRMNTEAFF
CDR3 DNA: TGTGCCAGCAGCGTAGGCCGCATGAACACTGAAGCTTTCTTT

J gene: TRBJ2-7
clone size: few
D gene: TRBD2
V gene: TRBV5-4
CDR3 protein: CASSLEASGYYEQYF
CDR3 DNA: TGTGCCAGCAGCTTGGAGGCTAGCGGATACTACGAGCAGTACTTC

J gene: TRBJ1-5
clone size: many
D gene: NA
V gene: TRBV29-1
CDR3 protein: CSVGQELNQPQHF
CDR3 DNA: TGCAGCGTTGGGCAGGAGCTTAATCAGCCCCAGCATTTT

J gene: TRBJ2-2
clone size: NA
D gene: TRBD2
V gene: TRBV6-6
CDR3 protein: CASSSRLAGNGELFF
CDR3 DNA: TGTGCCAGCTCCTCCCGACTAGCGGGAAACGGGGAGCTGTTTTTT

J gene: TRBJ2-3
clone size: many
D gene: TRBD2
V gene: TRBV5-1
CDR3 protein: CASSLFGTKSTDTQYF
CDR3 DNA: TGCGCCAGCAGCTTGTTTGGGACTAAAAGCACAGATACGCAGTATTTT

J gene: TRBJ2-7
clone size: few
D gene: NA
V gene: TRBV4-3
CDR3 protein: CASSQERGPIYEQYF
CDR3 DNA: TGCGCCAGCAGCCAAGAGCGGGGGCCTATCTACGAGCAGTACTTC

J gene: TRBJ2-7
clone size: few
D gene: TRBD2
V gene: TRBV3-1
CDR3 protein: CASSQVGGRSNEQYF
CDR3 DNA: TGTGCCAGCAGCCAAGTTGGCGGGAGAAGCAACGAGCAGTACTTC

J gene: TRBJ1-1
clone size: many
D gene: NA
V gene: TRBV6-1
CDR3 protein: CASRDNWGTEAFF
CDR3 DNA: TGTGCCAGCAGGGACAACTGGGGAACTGAAGCTTTCTTT

J gene: TRBJ2-7
clone size: medium-sized
D gene: TRBD2
V gene: TRBV20-1
CDR3 protein: CSARTSGTYYEQYF
CDR3 DNA: TGCAGTGCAAGGACTAGCGGGACCTACTACGAGCAGTACTTC

J gene: TRBJ2-1
clone size: NA
D gene: NA
V gene: TRBV7-2
CDR3 protein: CASSLAHDEQFF
CDR3 DNA: TGTGCCAGCAGCTTAGCGCATGATGAGCAGTTCTTC

J gene: TRBJ2-1
clone size: NA
D gene: TRBD1
V gene: TRBV4-2
CDR3 protein: CASSLPGTGSSYNEQFF
CDR3 DNA: TGTGCCAGCAGCCTCCCGGGGACAGGAAGCTCCTACAATGAGCAGTTCTTC

J gene: TRBJ1-4
clone size: NA
D gene: NA
V gene: TRBV11-2
CDR3 protein: CASRSTGSNEKLFF
CDR3 DNA: TGTGCCAGCAGATCGACAGGTTCTAATGAAAAACTGTTTTTT

J gene: TRBJ2-1
clone size: NA
D gene: TRBD1
V gene: TRBV10-1
CDR3 protein: CASSDQGAAEQFF
CDR3 DNA: TGCGCCAGCAGTGATCAGGGGGCTGCTGAGCAGTTCTTC

J gene: TRBJ1-3
clone size: few
D gene: NA
V gene: TRBV12-3/TRBV12-4
CDR3 protein: CATRVGFSGNTIYF
CDR3 DNA: TGTGCCACCCGAGTAGGGTTCTCTGGAAACACCATATATTTT

J gene: TRBJ1-6
clone size: NA
D gene: NA
V gene: TRBV6-2/TRBV6-3
CDR3 protein: CASSYAGPRDSPLHF
CDR3 DNA: TGTGCCAGCAGTTACGCCGGACCGAGGGATTCACCCCTCCACTTT

J gene: TRBJ2-3
clone size: many
D gene: NA
V gene: TRBV9
CDR3 protein: CASSDGNTQYF
CDR3 DNA: TGTGCCAGCAGCGATGGGAATACGCAGTATTTT

J gene: TRBJ1-6
clone size: NA
D gene: NA
V gene: TRBV9
CDR3 protein: CASSVLESSYNSPLHF
CDR3 DNA: TGTGCCAGCAGCGTATTGGAGAGCTCCTATAATTCACCCCTCCACTTT

J gene: TRBJ1-4
clone size: many
D gene: NA
V gene: TRBV3-1
CDR3 protein: CASSQDSISLKLFF
CDR3 DNA: TGTGCCAGCAGCCAAGATAGTATAAGTTTGAAACTGTTTTTT

J gene: TRBJ2-3
clone size: NA
D gene: NA
V gene: TRBV28
CDR3 protein: CASSSRTRSTDTQYF
CDR3 DNA: TGTGCCAGCAGTTCCAGGACAAGAAGCACAGATACGCAGTATTTT

J gene: TRBJ1-5
clone size: many
D gene: NA
V gene: TRBV7-2
CDR3 protein: CASSFTGSGQPQHF
CDR3 DNA: TGTGCCAGCAGCTTTACAGGGTCGGGTCAGCCCCAGCATTTT

J gene: TRBJ2-4
clone size: NA
D gene: NA
V gene: TRBV4-3
CDR3 protein: CASSEKREWVAKNIQYF
CDR3 DNA: TGCGCCAGCAGCGAAAAAAGGGAATGGGTAGCCAAAAACATTCAGTACTTC

J gene: TRBJ2-1
clone size: many
D gene: NA
V gene: TRBV5-1
CDR3 protein: CASSTGASSYNEQFF
CDR3 DNA: TGCGCCAGCAGTACGGGAGCAAGCTCCTACAATGAGCAGTTCTTC

J gene: TRBJ2-1
clone size: NA
D gene: NA
V gene: TRBV5-1
CDR3 protein: CASSQDGSSYNEQFF
CDR3 DNA: TGCGCCAGCAGCCAGGACGGTAGCTCCTACAATGAGCAGTTCTTC

J gene: TRBJ2-1
clone size: many
D gene: TRBD2
V gene: TRBV4-2
CDR3 protein: CASGAASGGNEQFF
CDR3 DNA: TGTGCCAGCGGGGCGGCTAGCGGGGGAAATGAGCAGTTCTTC

J gene: TRBJ2-2
clone size: NA
D gene: TRBD1
V gene: TRBV12-3/TRBV12-4
CDR3 protein: CASSSGTVLLFF
CDR3 DNA: TGTGCCAGCAGTTCCGGGACAGTTTTGCTGTTTTTT

J gene: TRBJ2-1
clone size: NA
D gene: NA
V gene: TRBV12-3/TRBV12-4
CDR3 protein: CASSPRDEQFF
CDR3 DNA: TGTGCCAGCAGTCCAAGGGATGAGCAGTTCTTC

J gene: TRBJ2-1
clone size: NA
D gene: NA
V gene: TRBV7-2
CDR3 protein: CASSLSRDSYNERFF
CDR3 DNA: TGTGCCAGCAGCCTTTCGAGGGATTCCTACAATGAGCGGTTCTTC

J gene: TRBJ2-3
clone size: many
D gene: TRBD2
V gene: TRBV20-1
CDR3 protein: CSAFTSGSTDTQYF
CDR3 DNA: TGCAGTGCTTTTACTAGCGGGAGCACAGATACGCAGTATTTT

J gene: TRBJ2-5
clone size: many
D gene: TRBD2
V gene: TRBV7-6
CDR3 protein: CASSSGPGLADGAQYF
CDR3 DNA: TGTGCCAGCAGCTCAGGACCGGGACTAGCCGACGGGGCCCAGTACTTC

J gene: TRBJ2-1
clone size: few
D gene: NA
V gene: TRBV29-1
CDR3 protein: CSVDTGDRLAWSSYNEQFF
CDR3 DNA: TGCAGCGTTGACACCGGGGACCGCCTTGCCTGGAGCTCCTACAATGAGCAGTTCTTC